The 8 T cell receptor beta chains given below trace back to one sample, sequenced in a study of CD8 T cells in ankylosing spondylitis. Study-wide points: It appeared that ankylosing spondylitis blood was characterized by a TCR beta motif of seven or eight highly homologous variants.

The antigens these receptors bind are not known. TCRdb called the 5' RACE reads again in MiXCR, with one record for every CDR3 protein. This sample carries roughly 450,000 distinct CDR3 sequences, 25% to 30% of them seen once, and the ten largest clones take about 0.9%. Sequenced sample: blood, either unsorted or a sorted T cell fraction (not recorded which). All receptors come from a male donor with ankylosing spondylitis.

There are a few counts of this clonotype. The CDR3 loop is CASSIQTGNSNQPQHF. CDR3 sequence (DNA): TGTGCCAGTAGTATACAGACAGGGAATAGCAATCAGCCCCAGCATTTT. The rearrangement joins TRBV19 to TRBJ1-5; 7 nucleotides align to TRBD1. Germline assignment: CDR1 LNHDA and CDR2 SQIVND (reference sequence). This CDR3 contains 16 residues. After removal of 2 bases from V and 0 bases from J, the junction contained 4 bases not matched to a gene.

In its sample, this clonotype was seen a few times. V gene TRBV11-2 combines with J gene TRBJ2-1; maybe TRBD2 (5 bases). The CDR3 is 15 amino acids. Trimming removed 1 base at V and 5 bases at J, with 12 bases between. Germline lookup yields CDR1 SGHAT and CDR2 FQNNGV. The CDR3 loop is CASSLVPGLHNEQFF. The CDR3 bases are TGTGCCAGCAGCTTAGTTCCCGGACTCCACAATGAGCAGTTCTTC.

This clonotype was seen a handful of times. The genes are TRBV9 and TRBJ2-1; 9 bases match TRBD2. CDR3 length equals 16 residues. Germline values: CDR1 SGDLS, CDR2 YYNGEE. The J segment lost 7 bases and the V segment lost 4 bases, leaving 12 bases of the junction unmatched. The CDR3 spells CASSPGAGGPLNEQFF. The CDR3, as DNA: TGTGCCAGCAGCCCAGGGGCGGGAGGGCCGCTTAATGAGCAGTTCTTC.

This clonotype has more than one count but fewer than ten. The chain joins TRBV7-8 to TRBJ2-4; D uncertain. V was trimmed by 4 bases and J by 8 bases, leaving 9 bases between them. CDR1 SGHVS and CDR2 FQNEAQ come from the germline V gene. The CDR3 is 12 amino acids. The CDR3 coding sequence is TGTGCCAGCAGCTCTCTAGGACACATTCAGTACTTC. It yields the protein CASSSLGHIQYF.

The rearrangement uses TRBV21-1 and TRBJ1-4. TRBV21-1 is a documented pseudogene. This CDR3 region has 15 residues. The CDR3 spells CASSKQVSTNEKLFF. The CDR3 coding sequence is TGTGCCAGCAGCAAACAAGTCTCAACTAATGAAAAACTGTTTTTT.

This clonotype showed up just a few times. The V gene is TRBV24-1, the J gene TRBJ2-3, with D possibly called TRBD1 or TRBD2 (5 bases each). Looked up from germline, CDR1 is KGHDR and CDR2 is SFDVKD. The CDR3 is 16 amino acids. The V end was cut by 6 bases, the J end by 2 bases, with 17 bases between. CDR3 loop: CATSLGRAAATDTQYF. DNA of the CDR3: TGTGCCACCAGTTTGGGACGGGCGGCGGCCACAGATACGCAGTATTTT.

This rearrangement joins TRBV24-1 to TRBJ2-5, with TRBD1 matching over 7 bases. Germline values: CDR1 KGHDR, CDR2 SFDVKD. V gave up 6 bases and J gave up 0 bases; unmatched junction bases: 6. CDR3 length: 15 residues. The CDR3 is CATSRGGQDQETQYF. As DNA, the CDR3 is TGTGCCACCAGTCGAGGAGGACAGGACCAAGAGACCCAGTACTTC.

This chain uses TRBV18 with TRBJ2-1, with D possibly being TRBD1 (6 bases). The CDR3 consists of 15 residues. The V end lost 3 bases, the J end lost 6 bases, and 15 bases lay between the germline ends. Germline V gene lookup returns CDR1 KGHSH and CDR2 LQKENI. CDR3: CASSPRDNLGNEQFF. DNA for the CDR3: TGTGCCAGCTCACCTCGGGACAACCTCGGCAATGAGCAGTTCTTC. The whole variable domain, remainder taken from reference TRBV18 and TRBJ2-1, is NAGVMQNPRHLVRRRGQEARLRCSPMKGHSHVYWYRQLPEEGLKFMVYLQKENIIDESGMPKERFSAEFPKEGPSILRIQQVVRGDSAAYFCASSPRDNLGNEQFFGPGTRLTVL.